These 25 T cell receptor beta chains originate from one sample sequenced in a study of cytomegalovirus exposure and HLA in healthy donors. Vbeta (60) and Jbeta (13) primers were used in the PCR. Clones were read by immunoSEQ multiplex PCR, and TCRdb kept only the in-frame ones, dropping some. The record lists about 87,000 clones, of which the ten most abundant hold approximately 15%. Specimen: PBMCs. These receptors were taken from a man between 45 and 60 years old in good health and CMV-seropositive.

V gene TRBV5-6 combines with J gene TRBJ1-1, with a tentative D call TRBD1 (6 bases). The V gene's germline CDR1 is SGHDT and CDR2 YYEEEE. The CDR3 sequence is 15 residues long. Trimming stripped 4 bases from V and 5 bases from J, with 18 bases between. CDR3 sequence: CASSRRGGEETEAFF. The CDR3 nucleotides are TGTGCCAGCAGCCGGAGGGGGGGAGAAGAAACTGAAGCTTTCTTT.

Concerning this clone itself: An end of the junction differs from the germline gene, which may be a read error. This chain connects TRBV11-2 to TRBJ2-6; tentative D call: TRBD1 (5 bases). Germline V CDR1 and CDR2: SGHAT, FQNNGV. CDR3 length: 15 amino acids. CDR3 bases: TGTGCCACCAGCCAGGGCAACTCTGGGGCCAACGTCCTGACTTTC. Translated: CATSQGNSGANVLTF.

Concerning this clone: The sample carries other DNA sequences with the same CDR3. The J gene is TRBJ2-2, the V gene TRBV9, with no clear D. The CDR3 is made up of 14 amino acids. V lost 2 bases to trimming and J lost 1 base, with 6 bases between them. Germline V gene data show CDR1 as SGDLS and CDR2 as YYNGEE. The DNA for the CDR3 is TGTGCCAGCAGCGTTGGCGGGAACACCGGGGAGCTGTTTTTT. This sequence encodes CASSVGGNTGELFF. The full variable domain, completed using reference TRBV9 and TRBJ2-2, is DSGVTQTPKHLITATGQRVTLRCSPRSGDLSVYWYQQSLDQGLQFLIQYYNGEERAKGNILERFSAQQFPDLHSELNLSSLELGDSALYFCASSVGGNTGELFFGEGSRLTVL.

CDR3 residues: CASSISSGGGNQPQHF. The CDR3 bases are TGTGCCAGTAGTATTTCTTCAGGGGGCGGCAATCAGCCCCAGCATTTT. The J gene is TRBJ1-5, the V gene TRBV19, with 8 nucleotides matching TRBD1. CDR1 and CDR2 (germline): LNHDA, SQIVND (reference sequence). The CDR3 is 16 residues long. The J segment lost 2 bases and the V segment lost 3 bases, leaving 6 bases of the junction unmatched.

The rearrangement links TRBV18 to TRBJ2-7, with 9 bases matching TRBD1. The CDR3 consists of 14 residues. The J segment lost 2 bases and the V segment lost 4 bases, leaving 3 bases of the junction unmatched. Germline assignment: CDR1 KGHSH and CDR2 LQKENI. Written as DNA, the CDR3 is TGTGCCAGCTCACTGGGGACAGGGCCCTACGAGCAGTACGTC. Residues: CASSLGTGPYEQYV.

The chain is built from TRBV4-1 and TRBJ2-2, with TRBD2 matching over 8 bases. The germline V gene has CDR1 MGHRA and CDR2 YSYEKL. The J segment lost 4 bases and the V segment lost 0 bases, leaving 13 bases of the junction unmatched. The CDR3 contains 19 residues. This chain's CDR3 is CASSQENLAGPLPTGELFF. CDR3 nucleotide sequence: TGCGCCAGCAGCCAAGAAAACTTAGCGGGACCATTACCCACCGGGGAGCTGTTTTTT.

The chain carries TRBV9 and TRBJ1-4; no clear D. The V and J ends lost 0 bases and 8 bases respectively, with 14 bases between them. Germline CDR1 SGDLS, CDR2 YYNGEE. The CDR3 length is 15 residues. The CDR3 bases are TGTGCCAGCAGCGTAGGTCCCGAGGATCGAGAAAAACTGTTTTTT. It translates to CASSVGPEDREKLFF.

V usage is TRBV15 and J usage is TRBJ2-3; D is undetermined. V lost 0 bases and J 9 bases, leaving 13 bases between the germline ends. This CDR3 contains 14 residues. The germline V gene has CDR1 LNHNV and CDR2 YYDKDF (reference sequence). CDR3 nucleotides: TGTGCCACCAGCAGAGATAGCCACCGGCAGACGCAGTATTTT. Translation gives CATSRDSHRQTQYF.

The chain couples TRBV18 to TRBJ1-1; D gene unclear. This CDR3 has 13 residues. Deletions cut 6 bases from V and 1 base from J, with 9 bases between. Germline CDR1 and CDR2: KGHSH and LQKENI. The CDR3 protein is CASSHGENTEAFF. The DNA for the CDR3 is TGTGCCAGCTCGCACGGGGAGAACACTGAAGCTTTCTTT.

J is TRBJ2-7 and V is TRBV11-2; TRBD2 aligns across 7 bases. The ends lost 4 bases at V and 0 bases at J; junction bases unmatched: 3. CDR1 and CDR2 from the germline V gene are SGHAT and FQNNGV. This CDR3 region has 14 residues. In DNA, the CDR3 is TGTGCCAGCAGCTCAGGACTAGGCTCCTACGAGCAGTACTTC. This codes for CASSSGLGSYEQYF.

The gene calls are TRBV11-1 and TRBJ1-5; no definite D call. The V gene's germline CDR1 is SGHAT and CDR2 FQDESV (reference sequence). The V and J ends lost 11 bases and 1 base respectively, with 21 bases between them. The CDR3 sequence is 16 residues long. CDR3 DNA: TGTGCCCTAGCAGTAGGGCCGGACTTAAGCAATCAGCCCCAGCATTTT. Translation gives CALAVGPDLSNQPQHF.

The gene calls are TRBV27 and TRBJ1-2; TRBD1 is a possible D gene (5 bases). There are 15 residues in the CDR3. The germline CDR1 and CDR2 sequences are MNHEY and SMNVEV (reference sequence). V was shortened by 5 bases and J by 4 bases, with 17 bases between the two germline ends. The CDR3 reads CASSPTLTAPYGYTF. CDR3 bases: TGTGCCAGCAGTCCTACGTTGACAGCGCCCTATGGCTACACCTTC.

The V gene is TRBV29-1, the J gene TRBJ2-3; the match to TRBD2 covers 7 bases. This CDR3 is 12 amino acids long. CDR1 is SQVTM, CDR2 ANQGSEA, per germline. CDR3 sequence: CSCGSGTDTQYF. The DNA of the CDR3 is TGCAGTTGCGGGAGTGGCACAGATACGCAGTATTTT.

The V call is TRBV5-4, the J call TRBJ2-5, with 9 bases that match TRBD1. Germline V gene sequence: CDR1 SGHNT, CDR2 YYREEE (reference sequence). CDR3 length: 14 residues. V dropped 6 bases and J dropped 3; count of bases not matched to a gene: 6. The CDR3: CASTLQGAEETQYF. The CDR3, as DNA: TGTGCCAGCACCCTACAGGGGGCTGAAGAGACCCAGTACTTC.

In DNA, the CDR3 is TGTGCCAGCAGCTCCGACAGGGCGGGCATTCAGTACTTC. The encoded protein is CASSSDRAGIQYF. J is TRBJ2-4 and V is TRBV11-2; TRBD1 matches 7 bases. Germline V gene data show CDR1 as SGHAT and CDR2 as FQNNGV. V dropped 4 bases and J dropped 9; count of bases not matched to a gene: 6. The CDR3 runs to 13 residues.

The chain links TRBV6-6 to TRBJ2-5; unclear D gene. This CDR3 comprises 12 residues. Trimming took 10 bases from V and 1 from J, leaving 10 bases between them. Per germline, CDR1 MNHNY and CDR2 SVGAGI (reference sequence). CDR3 in amino acids: CATTATQETQYF. The CDR3 nucleotides read TGTGCCACTACAGCCACCCAAGAGACCCAGTACTTC.

V usage is TRBV11-3 and J usage is TRBJ2-3; unclear D gene. Trimming took 6 bases from V and 1 from J, leaving 20 bases between them. The CDR3 sequence is 17 residues long. CDR1 is SGHNT, CDR2 YENEEA, per germline. The CDR3 region is CASSGLRSNLGTDTQYF. For the CDR3, the DNA is TGTGCCAGCAGTGGGCTCCGGTCGAACCTTGGCACAGATACGCAGTATTTT.

V is TRBV6-1 and J is TRBJ1-2, with D uncertain. This CDR3 has 14 amino acids. V lost 2 bases, J lost 4 bases, and 11 bases lay in between. Per the germline V gene, CDR1 is MNHNS and CDR2 is SASEGT. CDR3 nucleotide sequence: TGTGCCAGCAGTGAAATGGCAGCGGCCTATGGCTACACCTTC. It encodes CASSEMAAAYGYTF.

This sequence joins TRBV5-3 and TRBJ2-7, with 11 bases lining up with TRBD2. TRBV5-3 is known as an ORF, though its function is uncertain. The CDR3 runs 16 residues. The V segment lost 3 bases and the J segment 0 bases; nucleotides outside the gene matches: 5. The CDR3 DNA sequence: TGTGCCAGAAGCTGGGGGACTAGCGGAGTCTCCTACGAGCAGTACGTC. Amino acids: CARSWGTSGVSYEQYV.

V usage is TRBV6-5 and J usage is TRBJ1-2; D is perhaps TRBD1 (5 bases). This CDR3 spans 15 amino acids. Germline-derived CDR1 and CDR2 are MNHEY and SVGAGI. Trimming stripped 1 base from V and 5 bases from J, with 14 bases between. CDR3 amino acids: CASSYFGGSRYGYTF. Written as DNA, the CDR3 is TGTGCCAGCAGTTACTTCGGGGGTTCGAGGTATGGCTACACCTTC.

This CDR3 reads CASSLAGIGTGSSYEQYF. Here the CDR3 DNA reads TGTGCCAGCAGCTTAGCCGGGATCGGGACAGGGAGCTCCTACGAGCAGTACTTC. The genes are TRBV11-2 and TRBJ2-7, with 9 bases identical to TRBD1. V was clipped by 1 base and J by 0 bases; unmatched bases: 10. The germline V gene has CDR1 SGHAT and CDR2 FQNNGV. This CDR3 comprises 18 residues.

The V call is TRBV19, the J call TRBJ2-3, with D unclear. Germline V CDR1 and CDR2: LNHDA, SQIVND (reference sequence). V lost 9 bases, J lost 0 bases, and 10 bases lay in between. This CDR3 has 13 residues. CDR3: CASSGLSTDTQYF. In DNA, the CDR3 is TGTGCCAGCTCTGGGCTAAGCACAGATACGCAGTATTTT.

This sequence joins TRBV29-1 and TRBJ1-1, with 7 bases lining up with TRBD1. The length of the CDR3 is 12 residues. Unmatched junction bases numbered 5, after V lost 4 bases and J lost 6 bases. The germline V gene has CDR1 SQVTM and CDR2 ANQGSEA. The CDR3 loop is CSVALDRAEAFF. The CDR3 bases are TGCAGCGTTGCCCTCGACAGGGCTGAAGCTTTCTTT.

The chain uses TRBV6-1 and TRBJ2-1; D is perhaps TRBD2 (5 bases). The CDR3 is 13 residues long. V lost 7 bases, J lost 9 bases, and 16 bases lay in between. CDR1 and CDR2 (germline): MNHNS, SASEGT. The CDR3 sequence: CASTYTGISEQFF. CDR3 coding DNA: TGTGCCAGCACCTATACCGGGATTAGTGAGCAGTTCTTC.

The rearrangement joins TRBV6-1 to TRBJ1-1, with a possible D match to TRBD1 (6 bases). The CDR3 spans 12 residues. Germline V gene data show CDR1 as MNHNS and CDR2 as SASEGT. Deletions cut 6 bases from V and 8 bases from J, with 13 bases between. The CDR3 nucleotides read TGTGCCAGCAGAGGGGACACAACAGAAGCTTTCTTT. It specifies CASRGDTTEAFF.